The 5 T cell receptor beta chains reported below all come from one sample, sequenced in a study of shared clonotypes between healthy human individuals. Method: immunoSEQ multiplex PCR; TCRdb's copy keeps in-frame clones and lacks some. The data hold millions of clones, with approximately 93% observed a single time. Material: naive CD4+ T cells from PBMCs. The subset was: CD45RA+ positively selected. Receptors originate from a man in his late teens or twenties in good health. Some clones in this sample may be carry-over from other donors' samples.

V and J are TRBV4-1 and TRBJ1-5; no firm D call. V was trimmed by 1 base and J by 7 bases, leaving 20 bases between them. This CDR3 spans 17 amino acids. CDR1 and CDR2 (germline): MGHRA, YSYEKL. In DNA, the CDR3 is TGCGCCAGCAGCCAAGGATCTCCGGCTGCTCTCCGGCAGCCCCAGCATTTT. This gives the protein CASSQGSPAALRQPQHF.

The CDR3 sequence: CAWTPLRDRAYEQYF. In DNA form, the CDR3 reads TGTGCCTGGACGCCCCTACGGGACAGGGCTTACGAGCAGTACTTC. V usage is TRBV30 and J usage is TRBJ2-7; TRBD1 agrees at 9 bases. Trimming took 4 bases from V and 4 from J; bases not matched to a gene: 11. The CDR3 loop spans 15 amino acids. CDR1 and CDR2 (germline): GTSNPN, SVGIG (reference sequence).

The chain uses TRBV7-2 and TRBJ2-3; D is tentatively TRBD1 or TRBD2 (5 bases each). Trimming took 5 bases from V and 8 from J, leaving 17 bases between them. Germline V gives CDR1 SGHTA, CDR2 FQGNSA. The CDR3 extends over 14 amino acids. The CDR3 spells CASSPGGPPGTQYF. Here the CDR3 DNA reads TGTGCCAGCAGCCCTGGGGGACCCCCAGGTACGCAGTATTTT.

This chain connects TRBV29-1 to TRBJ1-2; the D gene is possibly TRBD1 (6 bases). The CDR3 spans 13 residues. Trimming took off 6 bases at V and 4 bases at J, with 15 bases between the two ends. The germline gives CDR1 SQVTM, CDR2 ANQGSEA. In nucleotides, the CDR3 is TGCAGCGTGGGTGGGGGCAGGAGCTATGGCTACACCTTC. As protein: CSVGGGRSYGYTF.

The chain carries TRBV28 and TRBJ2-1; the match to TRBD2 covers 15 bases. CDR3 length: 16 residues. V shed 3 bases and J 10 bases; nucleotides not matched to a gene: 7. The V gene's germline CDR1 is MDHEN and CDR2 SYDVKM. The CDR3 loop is CASSFGGTSGRNEQFF. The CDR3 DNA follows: TGTGCCAGCAGTTTCGGTGGGACTAGCGGGAGGAACGAGCAGTTCTTC.